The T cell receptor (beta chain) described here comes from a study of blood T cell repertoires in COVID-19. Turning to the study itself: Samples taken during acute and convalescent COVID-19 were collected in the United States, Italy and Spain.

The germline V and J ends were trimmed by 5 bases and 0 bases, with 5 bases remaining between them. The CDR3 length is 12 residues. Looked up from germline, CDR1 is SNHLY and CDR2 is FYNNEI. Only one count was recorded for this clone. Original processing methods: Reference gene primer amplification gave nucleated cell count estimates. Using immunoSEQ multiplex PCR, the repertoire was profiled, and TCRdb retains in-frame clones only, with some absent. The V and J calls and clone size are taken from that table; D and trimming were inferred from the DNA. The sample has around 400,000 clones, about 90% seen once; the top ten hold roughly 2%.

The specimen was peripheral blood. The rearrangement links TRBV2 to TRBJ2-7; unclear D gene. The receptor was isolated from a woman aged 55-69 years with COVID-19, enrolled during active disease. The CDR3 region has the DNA TGTGCCAGCAGTAGCAACTCCTACGAGCAGTACTTC. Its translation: CASSSNSYEQYF.